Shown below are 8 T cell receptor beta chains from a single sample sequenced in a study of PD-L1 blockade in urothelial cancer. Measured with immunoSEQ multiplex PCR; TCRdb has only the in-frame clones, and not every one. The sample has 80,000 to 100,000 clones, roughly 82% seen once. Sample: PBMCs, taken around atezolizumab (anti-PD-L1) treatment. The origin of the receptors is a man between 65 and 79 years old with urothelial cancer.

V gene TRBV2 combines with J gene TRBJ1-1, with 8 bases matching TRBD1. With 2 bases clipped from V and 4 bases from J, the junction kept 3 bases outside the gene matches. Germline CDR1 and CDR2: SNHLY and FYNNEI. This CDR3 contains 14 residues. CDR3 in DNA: TGTGCCAGCAGTGAAAACAGGGGGAGCACTGAAGCTTTCTTT. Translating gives CASSENRGSTEAFF.

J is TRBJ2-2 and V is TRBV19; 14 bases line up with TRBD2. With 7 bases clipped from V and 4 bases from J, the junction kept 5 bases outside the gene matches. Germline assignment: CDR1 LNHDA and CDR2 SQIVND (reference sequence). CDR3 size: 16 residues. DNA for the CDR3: TGTGCCAGTAAAGAGACTAGCGGGGGGGCCACCGGGGAGCTGTTTTTT. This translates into CASKETSGGATGELFF. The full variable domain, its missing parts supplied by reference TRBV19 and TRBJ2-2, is DGGITQSPKYLFRKEGQNVTLSCEQNLNHDAMYWYRQDPGQGLRLIYYSQIVNDFQKGDIAEGYSVSREKKESFPLTVTSAQKNPTAFYLCASKETSGGATGELFFGEGSRLTVL.

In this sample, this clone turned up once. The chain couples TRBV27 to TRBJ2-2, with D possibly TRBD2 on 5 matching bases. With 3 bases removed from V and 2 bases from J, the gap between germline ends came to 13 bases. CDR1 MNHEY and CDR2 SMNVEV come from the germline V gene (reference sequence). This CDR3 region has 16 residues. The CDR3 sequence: CASSFLDRDNTGELFF. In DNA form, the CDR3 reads TGTGCCAGCAGTTTCTTGGACCGGGATAACACCGGGGAGCTGTTTTTT.

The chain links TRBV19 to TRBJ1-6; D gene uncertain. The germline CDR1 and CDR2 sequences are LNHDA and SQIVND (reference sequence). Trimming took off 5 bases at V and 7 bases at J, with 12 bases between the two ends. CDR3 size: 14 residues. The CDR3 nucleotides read TGTGCCAGTAGTCAATCCGGGAAAAATTCACCCCTCCACTTT. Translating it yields CASSQSGKNSPLHF.

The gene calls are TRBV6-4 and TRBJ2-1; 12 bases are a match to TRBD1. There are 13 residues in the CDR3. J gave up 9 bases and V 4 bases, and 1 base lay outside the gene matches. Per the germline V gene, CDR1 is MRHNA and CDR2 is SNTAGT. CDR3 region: CASSVGQGAEQFF. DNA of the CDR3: TGTGCCAGCAGTGTGGGACAGGGGGCTGAGCAGTTCTTC.

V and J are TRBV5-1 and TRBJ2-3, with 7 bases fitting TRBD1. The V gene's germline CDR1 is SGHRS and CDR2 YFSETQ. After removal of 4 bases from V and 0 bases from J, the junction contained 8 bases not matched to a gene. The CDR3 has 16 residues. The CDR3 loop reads CASSARQGASTDTQYF. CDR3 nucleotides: TGCGCCAGCAGCGCTCGACAGGGAGCTAGCACAGATACGCAGTATTTT.

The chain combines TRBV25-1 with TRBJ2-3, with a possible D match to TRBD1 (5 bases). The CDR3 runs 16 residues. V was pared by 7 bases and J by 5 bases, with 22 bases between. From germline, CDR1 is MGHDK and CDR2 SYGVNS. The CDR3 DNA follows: TGTGCCAGCATGGGGCCCACTACACCGCTCATAGATACGCAGTATTTT. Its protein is CASMGPTTPLIDTQYF.

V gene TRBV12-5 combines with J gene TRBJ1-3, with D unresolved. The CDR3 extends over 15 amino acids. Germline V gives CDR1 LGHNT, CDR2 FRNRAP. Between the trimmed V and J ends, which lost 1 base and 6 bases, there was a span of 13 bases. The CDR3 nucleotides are TGTGCTAGTGGTTTGGACACGACACCGATAAACACCATATATTTT. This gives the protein CASGLDTTPINTIYF. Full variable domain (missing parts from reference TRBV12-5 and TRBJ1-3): DARVTQTPRHKVTEMGQEVTMRCQPILGHNTVFWYRQTMMQGLELLAYFRNRAPLDDSGMPKDRFSAEMPDATLATLKIQPSEPRDSAVYFCASGLDTTPINTIYFGEGSWLTVV.